These 3 T cell receptor beta chains were all obtained from the same sample, sequenced in a study of blood T cell repertoires in COVID-19. Assay used: immunoSEQ multiplex PCR; TCRdb lists only in-frame clones, some missing. The sample records about 260,000 clones, 70% to 85% being singletons. Sequences were obtained from peripheral blood. These receptors were collected from a woman over 75 with acute or convalescent COVID-19.

The chain couples TRBV6-5 to TRBJ2-7, with a possible D match to TRBD1 (6 bases). The V gene's germline CDR1 is MNHEY and CDR2 SVGAGI. Deletions cut 10 bases from V and 1 base from J, with 11 bases between. The CDR3 length is 12 residues. The DNA for the CDR3 is TGTGCCACTACGGACAGTTCCTACGAGCAGTACTTC. This sequence encodes CATTDSSYEQYF.

The chain joins TRBV7-9 to TRBJ1-5; possible D gene TRBD1, 6 bases. The CDR3 is 17 amino acids. V lost 1 base to trimming and J lost 3 bases, with 16 bases between them. The germline CDR1 and CDR2 sequences are SEHNR and FQNEAQ (reference sequence). CDR3 coding DNA: TGTGCCAGCAGCTTAGATCTGTCCGGGACACACAATCAGCCCCAGCATTTT. Its protein product is CASSLDLSGTHNQPQHF. The whole variable domain, remainder taken from reference TRBV7-9 and TRBJ1-5, is DTGVSQNPRHKITKRGQNVTFRCDPISEHNRLYWYRQTLGQGPEFLTYFQNEAQLEKSRLLSDRFSAERPKGSFSTLEIQRTEQGDSAMYLCASSLDLSGTHNQPQHFGDGTRLSIL.

The chain links TRBV9 to TRBJ2-1, with 13 bases lining up with TRBD2. The germline CDR1 and CDR2 sequences are SGDLS and YYNGEE. The V gene end was trimmed by 4 bases and the J gene end by 2 bases; junction bases not matched to a gene: 3. The CDR3 contains 16 residues. The CDR3 spells CASSPGLAGAYNEQFF. The CDR3 nucleotides read TGTGCCAGCAGCCCAGGACTAGCGGGAGCCTACAATGAGCAGTTCTTC.